The sequence of this T cell receptor (beta chain) was determined in a study of blood T cell repertoires in COVID-19. Study at large: The cDNA or gDNA used as material had been derived from T cells, B-cell-depleted T cells, or PBMCs.

Per the germline V gene, CDR1 is SGHTA and CDR2 is FQGTGA. The CDR3 sequence is 16 residues long. V lost 0 bases, J lost 1 base, and 1 base stayed unmatched. TCRdb keeps only in-frame clones here, not all; method: immunoSEQ multiplex PCR. The profile shows approximately 330,000 clones, about 87% of them singletons. Specimen: peripheral blood. The TCR originated in a man aged 30 to 39 with COVID-19, enrolled during active disease. The chain is built from TRBV7-3 and TRBJ2-2, with TRBD1 matching 8 bases. The chain's CDR3 is CASSLTGTGNTGELFF. CDR3 sequence (DNA): TGTGCCAGCAGCTTAACCGGGACAGGGAACACCGGGGAGCTGTTTTTT.